This T cell receptor beta chain was obtained from a study of T cell responses to AZD1222 COVID-19 vaccine. Findings and caveats of the study: No repertoire was sampled before or during the peak T cell response, only after it.

Concerning this clone: Its matching antigen is unknown.

Second-dose intervals of approximately 4 or approximately 12 weeks were pooled. Profiling relied on immunoSEQ multiplex PCR, and the TCRdb table lists in-frame clones only, not all of them. The repertoire holds tens of thousands of clones, with roughly 90% as singletons. V lost 3 bases and J lost 1, with 6 bases in between. CDR3 length equals 13 residues. The V gene's germline CDR1 is MNHNS and CDR2 SASEGT. Sequences were derived from peripheral blood, sampled 28 days after the second AZD1222 dose. The rearrangement uses TRBV6-1 and TRBJ1-2; D ambiguous. The sequence was obtained from an adult who received the AZD1222 COVID-19 vaccine. The CDR3 loop reads CASSEKINYGYTF. DNA of the CDR3: TGTGCCAGCAGTGAGAAGATTAACTATGGCTACACCTTC.